This section outlines one T cell receptor (beta chain) sequence together with its context. The target antigen is unknown. These data belong to a study of T cell repertoires in cytomegalovirus infection. Regarding the study as a whole: CMV-specific TCR beta clonotypes restricted by HLA-C were the ones dominating the ex vivo response.

TCRdb reprocessed the reads with MiXCR, giving one entry per CDR3 protein. The repertoire holds about a million distinct CDR3 sequences, under 40% seen once, with around an eighth in the top ten. Sequencing was performed on cultured CD8+ T cells from PBMCs, taken from culture after CMV antigen stimulation. The TCR comes from a human donor in good health (CMV status not recorded). Some clones in this sample may be carry-over from other donors' samples.

The CDR3 nucleotides are TGTGCCATTCCTTCTAGCGGGAATACCTACAATGAGCAGTTCTTC. It specifies CAIPSSGNTYNEQFF. The chain has TRBV2 and TRBJ2-1, with 9 positions matching TRBD2. The V gene end was trimmed by 10 bases and the J gene end by 2 bases; junction bases not matched to a gene: 9. This CDR3 is built from 15 residues. CDR1 and CDR2 (germline): SNHLY, FYNNEI.